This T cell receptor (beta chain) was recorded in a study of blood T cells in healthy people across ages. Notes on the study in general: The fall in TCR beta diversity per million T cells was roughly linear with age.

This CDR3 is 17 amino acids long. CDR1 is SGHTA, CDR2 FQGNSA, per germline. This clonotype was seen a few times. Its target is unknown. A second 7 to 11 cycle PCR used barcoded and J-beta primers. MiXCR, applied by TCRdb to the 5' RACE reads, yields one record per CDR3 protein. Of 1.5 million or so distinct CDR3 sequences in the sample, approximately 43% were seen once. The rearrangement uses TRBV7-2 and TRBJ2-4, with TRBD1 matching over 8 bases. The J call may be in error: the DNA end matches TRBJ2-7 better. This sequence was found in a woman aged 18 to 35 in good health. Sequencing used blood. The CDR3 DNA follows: TGTGCCAGCAGCTTTTCCTACGGACAGGGCCGTAACTACGAGCAGTACTTC. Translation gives CASSFSYGQGRNYEQYF.